This T cell receptor (beta chain) is drawn from a study of T cells in Graves' hyperthyroidism and ophthalmopathy. Overall study context: Peripheral blood was secured at the point of initial diagnosis, before any treatment.

The V and J ends lost 1 base and 0 bases respectively, with 10 bases between them. The CDR3 has 16 amino acids. The germline V gene has CDR1 SGHTA and CDR2 FQGNSA. Remarks on this clonotype: The antigen is not known.

Stability of Graves' hyperthyroidism was defined as absent ophthalmopathy progression within 18 months. Diagnoses were made from clinical symptoms, serum measures (thyroxine and TRAb), thyroid ultrasound and orbital computed tomography. Template material for amplifying TCR beta CDR3 regions consisted of RNA transcripts. A first-round RT-PCR of the TCR CDR3 used the HTBI primer set. MiXCR was run by TCRdb on the multiplex PCR reads, yielding one entry per CDR3 protein. The sample shows roughly 700,000 distinct CDR3 sequences, roughly 17% of them seen only once. Whole-study results and caveats: In simple terms, a model built on 13 V-J features told ophthalmopathy apart from stable hyperthyroidism.

The chain employs TRBV7-2 and TRBJ1-3; D is ambiguous. The TCR originated in a man in his forties or fifties with Graves' hyperthyroidism. Sequencing used blood. The CDR3 loop reads CASSLEASYSGNTIYF. The CDR3 DNA follows: TGTGCCAGCAGCTTAGAAGCCAGCTACTCTGGAAACACCATATATTTT.